This T cell receptor (beta chain) was recovered during a study of T cells in Graves' hyperthyroidism and ophthalmopathy. Across the whole study: Peripheral blood was secured at the point of initial diagnosis, before any treatment.

If no ophthalmopathy progression occurred within 18 months, Graves' hyperthyroidism was stable. Each patient was aged 18 to 65 and had newly diagnosed hyperthyroidism of under 2 months' duration. From more than 9.5 ml of fresh peripheral blood, PBMCs were isolated. This clonotype was seen ten or more times. RNA transcripts were the template for amplifying TCR beta CDR3 regions. HTBI primers were used for first-round RT-PCR of the TCR CDR3. One entry per CDR3 protein, called by TCRdb with MiXCR from the multiplex PCR reads. This sample yields roughly 750,000 distinct CDR3 sequences, of which about a sixth are seen a single time; 8.4% belongs to the top ten. Germline V gene sequence: CDR1 SNHLY, CDR2 FYNNEI. With V trimmed by 6 bases and J by 10 bases, 9 bases remained unmatched. The CDR3 runs to 14 residues.

The TCR comes from a man aged 18-30 years with Graves' hyperthyroidism. Sequenced: blood. The rearrangement joins TRBV2 to TRBJ2-1; TRBD1 matches 10 bases. CDR3 bases: TGTGCCAGCAGCTTGGGACAGGGGAATTTAGAGCAGTTCTTC. Protein product: CASSLGQGNLEQFF. Combining the CDR3 with reference TRBV2 and TRBJ2-1 gives the whole variable domain EPEVTQTPSHQVTQMGQEVILRCVPISNHLYFYWYRQILGQKVEFLVSFYNNEISEKSEIFDDQFSVERPDGSNFTLKIRSTKLEDSAMYFCASSLGQGNLEQFFGPGTRLTVL.